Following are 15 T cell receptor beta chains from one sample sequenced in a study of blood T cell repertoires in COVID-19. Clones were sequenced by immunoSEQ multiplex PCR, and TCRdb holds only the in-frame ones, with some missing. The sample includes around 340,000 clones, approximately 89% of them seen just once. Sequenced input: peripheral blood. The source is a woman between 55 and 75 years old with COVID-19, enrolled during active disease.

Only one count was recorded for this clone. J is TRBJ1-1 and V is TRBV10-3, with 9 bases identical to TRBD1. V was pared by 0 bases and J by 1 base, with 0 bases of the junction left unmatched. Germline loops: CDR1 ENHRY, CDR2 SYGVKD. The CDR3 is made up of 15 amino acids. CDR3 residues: CAISESQGANTEAFF. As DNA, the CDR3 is TGTGCCATCAGTGAGTCACAGGGGGCGAACACTGAAGCTTTCTTT.

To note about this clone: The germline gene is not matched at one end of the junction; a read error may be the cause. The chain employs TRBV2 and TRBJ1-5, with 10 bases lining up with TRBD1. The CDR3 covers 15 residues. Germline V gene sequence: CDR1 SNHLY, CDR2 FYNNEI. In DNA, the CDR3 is TGTGCCAGCAGTGGGGACAGGGGCGTCAATGAGCCCCAGCATTTT. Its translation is CASSGDRGVNEPQHF.

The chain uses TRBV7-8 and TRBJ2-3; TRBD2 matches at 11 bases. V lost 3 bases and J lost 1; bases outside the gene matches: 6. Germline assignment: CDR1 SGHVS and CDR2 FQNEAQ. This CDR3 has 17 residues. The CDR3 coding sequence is TGTGCCAGCAGCTTGTTAGCGGGGGGGCCAGGCACAGATACGCAGTATTTT. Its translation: CASSLLAGGPGTDTQYF.

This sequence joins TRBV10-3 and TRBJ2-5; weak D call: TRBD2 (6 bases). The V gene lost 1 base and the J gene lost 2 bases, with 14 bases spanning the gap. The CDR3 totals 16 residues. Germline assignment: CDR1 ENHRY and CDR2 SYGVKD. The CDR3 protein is CAISEWGERGQETQYF. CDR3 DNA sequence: TGTGCCATCAGTGAGTGGGGGGAGCGAGGTCAAGAGACCCAGTACTTC.

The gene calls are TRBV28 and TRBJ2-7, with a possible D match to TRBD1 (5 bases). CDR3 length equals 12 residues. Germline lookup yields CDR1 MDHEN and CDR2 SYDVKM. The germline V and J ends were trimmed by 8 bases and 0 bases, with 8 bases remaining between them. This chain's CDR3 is CASQTASYEQYF. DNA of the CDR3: TGTGCCAGCCAGACAGCCTCCTACGAGCAGTACTTC.

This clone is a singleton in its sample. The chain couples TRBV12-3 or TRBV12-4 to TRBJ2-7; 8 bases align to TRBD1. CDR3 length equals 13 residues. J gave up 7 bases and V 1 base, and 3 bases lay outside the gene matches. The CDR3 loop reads CASSLGQGMEQYF. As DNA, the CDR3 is TGTGCCAGCAGTTTAGGACAGGGGATGGAGCAGTACTTC.

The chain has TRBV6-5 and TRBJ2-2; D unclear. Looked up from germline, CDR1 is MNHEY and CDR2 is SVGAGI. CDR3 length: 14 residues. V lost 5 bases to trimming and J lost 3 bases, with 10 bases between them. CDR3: CASSPTPDTGELFF. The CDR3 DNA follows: TGTGCCAGCAGTCCAACTCCGGACACCGGGGAGCTGTTTTTT.

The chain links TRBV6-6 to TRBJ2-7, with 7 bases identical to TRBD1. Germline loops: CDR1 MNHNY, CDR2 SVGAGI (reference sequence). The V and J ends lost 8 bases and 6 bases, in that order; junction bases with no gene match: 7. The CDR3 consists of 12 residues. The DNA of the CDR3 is TGTGCCAGCGCCCGACAGGGAACCGAGCAGTACTTC. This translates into CASARQGTEQYF.

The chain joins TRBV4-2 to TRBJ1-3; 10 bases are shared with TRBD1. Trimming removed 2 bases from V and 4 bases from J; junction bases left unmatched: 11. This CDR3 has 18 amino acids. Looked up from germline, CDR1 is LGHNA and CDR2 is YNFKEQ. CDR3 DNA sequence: TGTGCCAGCAGCCAAACCACATTCGGGACAGGGGTGGGAAACACCATATATTTT. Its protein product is CASSQTTFGTGVGNTIYF.

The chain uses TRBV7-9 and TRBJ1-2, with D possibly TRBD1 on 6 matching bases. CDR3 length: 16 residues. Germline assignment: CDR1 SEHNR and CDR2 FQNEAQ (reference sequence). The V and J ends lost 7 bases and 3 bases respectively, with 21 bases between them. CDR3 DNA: TGTGCCAGCACCACCGTAAGGGGGGGGTCTTACTATGGCTACACCTTC. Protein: CASTTVRGGSYYGYTF.

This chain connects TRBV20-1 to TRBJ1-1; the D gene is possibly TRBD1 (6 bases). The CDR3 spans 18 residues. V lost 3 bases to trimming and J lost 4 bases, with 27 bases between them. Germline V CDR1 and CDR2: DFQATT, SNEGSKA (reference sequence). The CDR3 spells CSASGQGLGASEGTEAFF. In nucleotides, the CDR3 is TGCAGTGCTAGTGGCCAGGGGCTAGGAGCTTCAGAGGGCACTGAAGCTTTCTTT.

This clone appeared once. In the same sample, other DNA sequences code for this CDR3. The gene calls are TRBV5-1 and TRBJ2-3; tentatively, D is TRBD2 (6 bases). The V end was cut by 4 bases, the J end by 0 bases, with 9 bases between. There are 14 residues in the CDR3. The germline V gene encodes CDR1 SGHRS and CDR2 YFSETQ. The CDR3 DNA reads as TGCGCCAGCAGCCTTGGACTAAGCACAGATACGCAGTATTTT. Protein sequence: CASSLGLSTDTQYF.

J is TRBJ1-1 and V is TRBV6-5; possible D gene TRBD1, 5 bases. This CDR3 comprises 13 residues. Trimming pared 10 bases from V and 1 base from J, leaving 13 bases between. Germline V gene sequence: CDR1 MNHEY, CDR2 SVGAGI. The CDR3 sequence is CATPQGTNTEAFF. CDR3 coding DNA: TGTGCCACCCCTCAGGGAACGAACACTGAAGCTTTCTTT.

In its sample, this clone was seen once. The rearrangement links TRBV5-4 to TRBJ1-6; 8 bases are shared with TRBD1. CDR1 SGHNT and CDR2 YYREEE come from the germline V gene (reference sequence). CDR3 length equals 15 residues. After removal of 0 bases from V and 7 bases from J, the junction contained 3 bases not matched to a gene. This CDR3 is CASSLETGGNSPLHF. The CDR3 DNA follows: TGTGCCAGCAGCTTGGAAACAGGGGGAAATTCACCCCTCCACTTT.

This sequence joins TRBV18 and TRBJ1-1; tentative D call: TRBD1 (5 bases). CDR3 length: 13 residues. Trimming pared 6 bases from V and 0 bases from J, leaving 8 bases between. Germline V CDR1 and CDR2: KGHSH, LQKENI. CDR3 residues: CASSTDLNTEAFF. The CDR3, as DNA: TGTGCCAGCTCGACAGATTTGAACACTGAAGCTTTCTTT.